This T cell receptor beta chain was sequenced during a study of blood T cell repertoires in COVID-19 (dated by TCRdb to about 2020). About the study as a whole: The collaborator samples originated in the United States, Italy and Spain and spanned the acute and convalescent phases of COVID-19. The sample metadata nearly always contained a de-identified subject ID, COVID-19 status, age in years and sex. Samples came from the ongoing ImmuneRACE study (first 160 participants) plus 1,254 subjects from 6 global collaborators. The prospective study material was composed of cDNA or gDNA derived from T cells, B-cell-depleted T cells, or PBMCs. The repertoires were released in a freely available public database meant as a resource for research on the immune response to SARS-CoV-2. Where HLA class I and class II types were available, the types were taken from metadata supplied by the sample provider, not from assay-based typing. Subjects who had been exposed to COVID-19, were actively infected with it, or had recovered from it provided the deeply sampled blood TCRbeta repertoires that made up the dataset. Broad study findings and their caveats: The amount of clinical and demographic metadata varied by source and participant and was provided uncurated.

With respect to this clone: Its recognized antigen is unknown. No base qualities exist here, and no much larger clone lies one base off it.

Each collaborating institution followed its own protocols to collect whole blood in K2EDTA tubes. For TCRbeta analysis, collaborators shipped samples in one of three forms: frozen whole blood, isolated PBMCs, or DNA extracted from either of those sample types. TCRbeta CDR3 regions were amplified from genomic DNA by means of the immunoSEQ Assay, a bias-controlled multiplex PCR. Regarding the original processing steps: The number of nucleated cells in each sample was estimated from the amplification of reference gene primers within the assay. Sequence reads were collapsed and filtered to measure the absolute abundance of every unique TCRbeta CDR3 rearrangement. For each sample, productive Simpson clonality was calculated as the square root of Simpson's diversity index across productive rearrangements. The table comes from immuneACCESS by way of TCRdb, which keeps in-frame sequences with V and J called. Part of the clones is missing from these tables; in studies checked, under half for an unresolved V gene and the rest for unknown reasons. The DNA was the basis for D and trimming; V, J and clone size are from that table. This sample has some 180,000 clones in its table, and around 87% of those were observed once. Clones ranked in the top ten supply about 0.58% of the sample.

Relative to germline, V is missing 10 bases and J is missing 2 bases, with 11 bases of the junction outside any gene match. CDR3 length: 14 amino acids, cysteine to valine. Only CDR3 DNA remains: 42 bases, in frame from the first base. According to the germline V gene, CDR1 reads MNHEY and CDR2 reads SVGAGI. What was sequenced was peripheral blood. The receptor's source is a man between 45 and 60 years old with acute or convalescent COVID-19. Recombination linked TRBV6-5 to TRBJ2-7; 7 bases in the middle match TRBD1. The DNA reads TGTGCCACCGCTCGCAACAGGGGCCCCTACGAGCAGTACGTC. This translates into CATARNRGPYEQYV.